This T cell receptor beta chain was sequenced in a study of breast tumors, draining lymph nodes, adjacent tissues. Breast cancer patients provided tissue from their axillary draining lymph nodes. TCRdb itself ran the multiplex PCR reads through MiXCR, one entry per CDR3 protein. The sample holds approximately 120,000 distinct CDR3 sequences, approximately 22% seen once. Germline CDR1 and CDR2: SGHRS and YFSETQ. CDR3 size: 14 residues. With 4 bases removed from V and 11 bases from J, the gap between germline ends came to 16 bases. The sample taken for sequencing was axillary lymph node tissue. The clonotype comes from a female donor with breast cancer. Some clones in this sample may be carry-over from other donors' samples. The chain carries TRBV5-1 and TRBJ2-6; TRBD1 or TRBD2 may be the D gene (5 bases each). This CDR3 reads CASSTALGDDVLTF. CDR3 sequence (DNA): TGCGCCAGCAGCACCGCCCTTGGGGACGACGTCCTGACTTTC.